The source of this T cell receptor (beta chain) is a study of cytotoxic CD8 clonotypes in ibrutinib-treated CLL. Turning to the study itself: Of a cohort that held some twelve relapsed/refractory and 15 treatment-naive patients, 17 to 18 were IGHV unmutated. The study recorded mean values of around 250,000 productive templates and 94,082 productive rearrangements per sample. Study-level findings and limits: Public clonotypes occurred uncommonly; on treatment, they contracted or remained stable.

To note about this clone: What it binds is not known.

CDR1 SGHRS and CDR2 YFSETQ come from the germline V gene. This CDR3 contains 16 residues. V dropped 0 bases and J dropped 2 bases, with 15 bases sitting between them. This table comes from immunoSEQ multiplex PCR, and its TCRdb copy is limited to in-frame clones, with some not included. Found here are roughly 250,000 clones, 70% of them singletons; the top ten hold roughly 15%. The sequences come from PBMCs, collected after 24 months of ibrutinib treatment. The V call is TRBV5-1, the J call TRBJ2-7; D is unclear. The TCR comes from a human donor with chronic lymphocytic leukemia. The CDR3 bases are TGCGCCAGCAGCTTGGCTGGTCGGTCATTAGCCTACGAGCAGTACTTC. Translating gives CASSLAGRSLAYEQYF.